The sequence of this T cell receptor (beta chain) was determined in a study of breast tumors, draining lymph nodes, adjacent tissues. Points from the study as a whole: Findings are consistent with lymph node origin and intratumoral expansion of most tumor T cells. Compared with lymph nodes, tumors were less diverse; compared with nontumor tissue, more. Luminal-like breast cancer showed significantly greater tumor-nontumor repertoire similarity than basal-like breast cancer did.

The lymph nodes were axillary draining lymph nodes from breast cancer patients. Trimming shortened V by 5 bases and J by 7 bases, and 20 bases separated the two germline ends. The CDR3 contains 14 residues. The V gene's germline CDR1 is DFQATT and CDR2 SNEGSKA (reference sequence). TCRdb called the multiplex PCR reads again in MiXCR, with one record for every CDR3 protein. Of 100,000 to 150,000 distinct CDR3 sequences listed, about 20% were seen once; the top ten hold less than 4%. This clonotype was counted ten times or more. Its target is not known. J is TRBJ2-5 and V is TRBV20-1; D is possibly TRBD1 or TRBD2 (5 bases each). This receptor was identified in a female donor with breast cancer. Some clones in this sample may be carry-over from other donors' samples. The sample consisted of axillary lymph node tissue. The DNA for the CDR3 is TGCAGTGCTGGGGCCAGCGGAGACGTAACGACCCAGTACTTC. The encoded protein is CSAGASGDVTTQYF.